Below, one TCR beta chain is given with its context. In germline, CDR1 is SGHDT, CDR2 YYEEEE. The CDR3 spans 17 residues. The V segment lost 4 bases and the J segment 3 bases; nucleotides outside the gene matches: 8. This sample stems from a study of blood T cell repertoires in COVID-19. Across the whole study: Sample material is recorded as cDNA or gDNA derived from T cells, B-cell-depleted T cells, or PBMCs.

How the authors handled the data: Amplification from reference gene primers served as the basis for estimated nucleated cell counts. The protocol was immunoSEQ multiplex PCR, while the TCRdb copy is restricted to in-frame clones and leaves out a portion. That table supplies the V and J calls and clone size; D and trimming were determined from the DNA. The data hold around 58,000 clones, with approximately 85% observed a single time. One Seattle source followed patients from active infection through their disease course. Sequenced input: peripheral blood. This chain links TRBV5-6 with TRBJ1-4; 11 bases line up with TRBD1. The sequence was obtained from a woman aged 55-69 years with COVID-19, enrolled during active disease. The CDR3 spells CASSPPGQGAANEKLFF. The CDR3 DNA reads as TGTGCCAGCAGCCCCCCCGGACAGGGGGCGGCTAATGAAAAACTGTTTTTT.